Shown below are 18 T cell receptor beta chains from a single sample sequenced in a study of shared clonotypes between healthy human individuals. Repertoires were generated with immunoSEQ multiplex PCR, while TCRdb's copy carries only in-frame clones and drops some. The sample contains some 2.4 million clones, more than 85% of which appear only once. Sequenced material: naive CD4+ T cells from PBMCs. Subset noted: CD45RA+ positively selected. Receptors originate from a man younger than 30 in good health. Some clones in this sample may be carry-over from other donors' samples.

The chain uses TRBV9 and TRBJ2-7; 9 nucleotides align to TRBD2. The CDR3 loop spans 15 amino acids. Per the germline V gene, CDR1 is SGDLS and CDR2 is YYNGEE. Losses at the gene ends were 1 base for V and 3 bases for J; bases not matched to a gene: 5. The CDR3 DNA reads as TGTGCCAGCAGCGTAAGTAGCGGGAGTTTCTACGAGCAGTACTTC. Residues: CASSVSSGSFYEQYF.

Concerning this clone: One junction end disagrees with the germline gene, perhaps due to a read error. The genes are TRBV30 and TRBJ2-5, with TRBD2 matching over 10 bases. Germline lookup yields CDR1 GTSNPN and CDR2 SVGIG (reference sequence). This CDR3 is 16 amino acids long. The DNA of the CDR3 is TGTACCTGGAGTGTTGTACTAGCGGGACCCCAAGAGACCCAGTACTTC. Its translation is CTWSVVLAGPQETQYF. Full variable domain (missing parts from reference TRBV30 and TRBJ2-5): SQTIHQWPATLVQPVGSPLSLECTVEGTSNPNLYWYRQAAGRGLQLLFYSVGIGQISSEVPQNLSASRPQDRQFILSSKKLLLSDSGFYLCTWSVVLAGPQETQYFGPGTRLLVL.

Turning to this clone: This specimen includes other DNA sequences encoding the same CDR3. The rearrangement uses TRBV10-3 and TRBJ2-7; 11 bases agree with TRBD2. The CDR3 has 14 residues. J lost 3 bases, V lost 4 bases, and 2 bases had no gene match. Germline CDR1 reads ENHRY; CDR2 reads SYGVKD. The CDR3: CAISGLAGSYEQYF. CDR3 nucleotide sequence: TGTGCCATCAGTGGACTAGCGGGAAGCTACGAGCAGTACTTC.

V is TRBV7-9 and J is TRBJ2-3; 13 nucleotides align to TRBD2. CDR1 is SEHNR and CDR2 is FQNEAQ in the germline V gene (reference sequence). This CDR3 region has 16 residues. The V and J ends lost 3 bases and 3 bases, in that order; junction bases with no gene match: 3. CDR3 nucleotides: TGTGCCAGCAGCTTTCCGGGACTAGCGGGGACAGATACGCAGTATTTT. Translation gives CASSFPGLAGTDTQYF.

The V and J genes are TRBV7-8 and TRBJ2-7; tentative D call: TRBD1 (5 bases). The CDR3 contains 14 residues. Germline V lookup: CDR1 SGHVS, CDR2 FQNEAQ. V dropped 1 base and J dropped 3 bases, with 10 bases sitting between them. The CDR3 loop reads CASSLEGWGYEQYF. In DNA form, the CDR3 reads TGTGCCAGCAGCTTAGAGGGGTGGGGCTACGAGCAGTACTTC.

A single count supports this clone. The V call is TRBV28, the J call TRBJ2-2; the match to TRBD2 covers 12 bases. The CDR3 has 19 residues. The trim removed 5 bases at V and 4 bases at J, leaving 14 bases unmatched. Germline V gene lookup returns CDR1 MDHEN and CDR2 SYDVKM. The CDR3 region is CASSVGGLAGGPGTGELFF. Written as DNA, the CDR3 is TGTGCCAGCAGTGTAGGGGGTCTAGCGGGAGGGCCCGGCACCGGGGAGCTGTTTTTT. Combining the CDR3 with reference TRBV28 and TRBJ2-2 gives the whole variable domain DVKVTQSSRYLVKRTGEKVFLECVQDMDHENMFWYRQDPGLGLRLIYFSYDVKMKEKGDIPEGYSVSREKKERFSLILESASTNQTSMYLCASSVGGLAGGPGTGELFFGEGSRLTVL.

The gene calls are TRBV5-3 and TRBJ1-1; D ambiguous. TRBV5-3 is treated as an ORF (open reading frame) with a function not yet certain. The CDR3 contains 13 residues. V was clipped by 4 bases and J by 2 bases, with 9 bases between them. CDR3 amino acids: CARSPPDNTEAFF. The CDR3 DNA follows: TGTGCCAGAAGCCCTCCGGATAACACTGAAGCTTTCTTT.

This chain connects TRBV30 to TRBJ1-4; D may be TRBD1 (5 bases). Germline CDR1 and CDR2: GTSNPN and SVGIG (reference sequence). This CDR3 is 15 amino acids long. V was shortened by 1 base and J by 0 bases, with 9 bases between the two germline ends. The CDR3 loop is CAWSAGAATNEKLFF. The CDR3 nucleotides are TGTGCCTGGAGTGCCGGGGCTGCAACTAATGAAAAACTGTTTTTT. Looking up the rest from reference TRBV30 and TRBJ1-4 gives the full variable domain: SQTIHQWPATLVQPVGSPLSLECTVEGTSNPNLYWYRQAAGRGLQLLFYSVGIGQISSEVPQNLSASRPQDRQFILSSKKLLLSDSGFYLCAWSAGAATNEKLFFGSGTQLSVL.

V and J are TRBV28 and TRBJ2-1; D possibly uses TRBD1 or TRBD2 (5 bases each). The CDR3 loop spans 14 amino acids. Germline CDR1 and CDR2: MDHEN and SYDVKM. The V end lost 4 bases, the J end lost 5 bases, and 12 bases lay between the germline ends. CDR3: CASSSPGRNNEQFF. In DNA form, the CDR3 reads TGTGCCAGCAGTTCCCCGGGACGGAACAATGAGCAGTTCTTC.

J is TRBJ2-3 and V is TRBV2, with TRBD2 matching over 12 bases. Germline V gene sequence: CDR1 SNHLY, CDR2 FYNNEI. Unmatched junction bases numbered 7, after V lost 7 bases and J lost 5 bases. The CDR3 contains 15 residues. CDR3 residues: CASTTGLAGRDTQYF. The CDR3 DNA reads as TGTGCCAGCACCACTGGACTAGCGGGAAGAGATACGCAGTATTTT.

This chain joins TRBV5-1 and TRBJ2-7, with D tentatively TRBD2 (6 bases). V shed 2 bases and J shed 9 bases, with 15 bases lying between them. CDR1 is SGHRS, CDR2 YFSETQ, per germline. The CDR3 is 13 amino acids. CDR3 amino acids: CASSFLGGPGQYF. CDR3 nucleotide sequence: TGCGCCAGCAGCTTCCTCGGGGGTCCTGGGCAGTACTTC.

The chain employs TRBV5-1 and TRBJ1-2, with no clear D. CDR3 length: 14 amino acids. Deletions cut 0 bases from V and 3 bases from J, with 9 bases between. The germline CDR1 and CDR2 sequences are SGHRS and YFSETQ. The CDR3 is CASSLGRLHYGYTF. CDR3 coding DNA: TGCGCCAGCAGCTTGGGCAGGTTGCACTATGGCTACACCTTC.

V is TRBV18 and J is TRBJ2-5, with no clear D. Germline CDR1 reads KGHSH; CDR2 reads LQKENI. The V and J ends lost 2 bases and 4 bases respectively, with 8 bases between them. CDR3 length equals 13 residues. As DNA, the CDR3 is TGTGCCAGCTCACCAGTGGATGGAGAGACCCAGTACTTC. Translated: CASSPVDGETQYF.

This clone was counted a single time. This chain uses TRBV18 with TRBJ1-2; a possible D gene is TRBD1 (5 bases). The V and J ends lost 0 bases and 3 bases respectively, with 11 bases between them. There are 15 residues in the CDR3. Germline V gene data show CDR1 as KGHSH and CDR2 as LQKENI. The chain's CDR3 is CASSPPGRRDYGYTF. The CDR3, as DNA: TGTGCCAGCTCACCACCTGGTCGCAGGGACTATGGCTACACCTTC.

CDR3 nucleotide sequence: TGTGCCAGTACCACATCGGGACACCTAAACTATGGCTACACCTTC. This codes for CASTTSGHLNYGYTF. The chain links TRBV19 to TRBJ1-2, with D perhaps TRBD1 (6 bases). V gave up 7 bases and J gave up 2 bases, with 17 bases separating them. This CDR3 comprises 15 residues. The germline V gene encodes CDR1 LNHDA and CDR2 SQIVND (reference sequence).

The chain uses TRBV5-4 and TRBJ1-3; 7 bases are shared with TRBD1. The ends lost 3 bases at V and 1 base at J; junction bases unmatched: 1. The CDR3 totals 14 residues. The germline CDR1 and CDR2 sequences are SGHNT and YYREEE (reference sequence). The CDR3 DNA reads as TGTGCCAGCAGCTCAGGGGGATCTGGAAACACCATATATTTT. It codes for CASSSGGSGNTIYF.

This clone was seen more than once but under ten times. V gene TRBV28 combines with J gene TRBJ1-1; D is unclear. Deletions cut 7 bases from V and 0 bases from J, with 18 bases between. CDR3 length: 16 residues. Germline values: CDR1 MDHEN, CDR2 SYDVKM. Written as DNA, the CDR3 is TGTGCCAGCACCCCGTACGGAAGTCAGGTGAACACTGAAGCTTTCTTT. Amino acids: CASTPYGSQVNTEAFF.

Here the CDR3 reads CAMRGLNYGYTF. DNA for the CDR3: TGTGCCATGAGGGGACTTAACTATGGCTACACCTTC. The chain employs TRBV10-3 and TRBJ1-2; D perhaps matches TRBD1 (5 bases). Germline CDR1 is ENHRY and CDR2 is SYGVKD. With 9 bases removed from V and 1 base from J, the gap between germline ends came to 9 bases. The CDR3 is 12 amino acids.